This TCR beta chain is drawn from a study of cytomegalovirus exposure and HLA in healthy donors. Overall study results and limits: Some TCR beta chains (roughly 160 of them) were listed as cytomegalovirus-associated. Reports described diagnosis of cytomegalovirus status by the classifier as highly specific and sensitive.

As regards this clone: Antigen unknown.

CDR3 size: 14 residues. CDR1 SGHTA and CDR2 FQGNSA come from the germline V gene. J was trimmed by 6 bases and V by 7 bases; bases with no gene match: 6. 60 Vbeta and 13 Jbeta primers were used in PCR. Measured with immunoSEQ multiplex PCR; TCRdb has only the in-frame clones, and not every one. The sample consists of 100,000 to 150,000 clones, 81% of them appearing once. V usage is TRBV7-2 and J usage is TRBJ2-2; TRBD2 matches at 9 bases. The receptor comes from a woman aged 40 to 50 in good health and CMV-seropositive. Material for sequencing was PBMCs. Here the CDR3 reads CASKAGGGAGELFF. DNA for the CDR3: TGTGCCAGCAAGGCGGGAGGGGGCGCCGGGGAGCTGTTTTTT. Complete variable domain (other parts from reference TRBV7-2 and TRBJ2-2): GAGVSQSPSNKVTEKGKDVELRCDPISGHTALYWYRQSLGQGLEFLIYFQGNSAPDKSGLPSDRFSAERTGGSVSTLTIQRTQQEDSAVYLCASKAGGGAGELFFGEGSRLTVL.